Given below is one TCR beta chain in context. This sample was taken from a study of cytomegalovirus exposure and HLA in healthy donors. Profiled with immunoSEQ multiplex PCR; TCRdb holds only in-frame clones, not every one. The table has some 350,000 clones, 87% seen once. Sequencing was performed on PBMCs. The sequence was obtained from a woman aged 25-40 years in good health and CMV-seropositive.

The CDR3 bases are TGTGCCAGCAGTCCTCTTACGGGAGGGTACAATGAGCAGTTCTTC. This gives the protein CASSPLTGGYNEQFF. This chain uses TRBV27 with TRBJ2-1; TRBD2 agrees at 8 bases. Germline trimming cut 5 bases from V and 4 bases from J; bases unmatched to any gene: 7. CDR3 length equals 15 residues. Per germline, CDR1 MNHEY and CDR2 SMNVEV (reference sequence).